Listed below are T cell receptor beta chains from one sample, sequenced in a study of beta chain features in type 1 diabetes. The assay was immunoSEQ multiplex PCR, and TCRdb's table has in-frame clones only and misses some. Of 200,000 to 250,000 clones detected, 7.5% to 10% appear once; the ten largest clones hold approximately 0.03%. The sample taken for sequencing was naive CD4+ T cells from blood. The source of these receptors is a woman aged 18-35 years in good health. Both conserved end residues are part of each CDR3. The D gene is left open where the match is weak. Where a row states a size, it is once, few, many or the class of an expanded clone; other rows omit it.

>TRBD1|TRBV6-6|TRBJ2-7|few
CASSLLRDRGQYEQYF
TGTGCCAGCAGCCTCTTGCGGGACAGGGGGCAGTACGAGCAGTACTTC
>TRBD1|TRBV5-1|TRBJ2-3|few
CASSSGTGRHTQYF
TGCGCCAGCAGCTCGGGGACAGGGCGACATACGCAGTATTTT
>TRBD1|TRBV18|TRBJ1-2|NA
CASSPVLQGANYGYTF
TGTGCCAGCTCACCCGTTCTCCAGGGGGCTAACTATGGCTACACCTTC
>TRBD1|TRBV18|TRBJ2-5|NA
CASSPIRTGGETQYF
TGTGCCAGCTCACCCATCAGGACAGGCGGAGAGACCCAGTACTTC
>TRBD1|TRBV27|TRBJ2-3|NA
CASSRQGATDTQYF
TGTGCCAGCAGTAGACAGGGGGCCACAGATACGCAGTATTTT
>NA|TRBV6-1|TRBJ2-1|few
CASSARRGEQFF
TGTGCCAGCAGCGCCCGCCGGGGTGAGCAGTTCTTC
>NA|TRBV18|TRBJ2-1|few
CASSPRSGDSRYNEQFF
TGTGCCAGCTCACCACGATCGGGGGACAGTCGTTACAATGAGCAGTTCTTC
>TRBD2|TRBV10-1|TRBJ2-2|few
CASSTSVNTGELFF
TGCGCCAGCTCAACTAGCGTGAACACCGGGGAGCTGTTTTTT
>TRBD2|TRBV5-4|TRBJ2-7|few
CASSPGTSGSLGKQYF
TGTGCCAGCAGCCCCGGGACTAGCGGGAGCCTAGGGAAGCAGTACTTC
>NA|TRBV7-8|TRBJ2-3|few
CASRRQVDTDTQYF
TGTGCCAGCAGGCGACAGGTCGACACAGATACGCAGTATTTT
>NA|TRBV5-1|TRBJ2-1|few
CASSVTSAPDNEQFF
TGCGCCAGCAGCGTGACTTCGGCACCAGACAATGAGCAGTTCTTC
>TRBD1|TRBV27|TRBJ2-2|few
CASSWDRAGAGELFF
TGTGCCAGCAGCTGGGACAGGGCTGGTGCCGGGGAGCTGTTTTTT
>TRBD2|TRBV19|TRBJ2-1|few
CASSIAELAGGHNEQFF
TGTGCCAGTAGTATAGCTGAACTAGCGGGAGGACACAATGAGCAGTTCTTC
>NA|TRBV7-9|TRBJ1-1|few
CASSLIPQVAFF
TGTGCCAGCAGCTTAATTCCTCAGGTAGCTTTCTTT
>NA|TRBV18|TRBJ2-1|NA
CASSPPEDSFNEQFF
TGTGCCAGCTCACCACCAGAGGACTCCTTTAATGAGCAGTTCTTC
>NA|TRBV4-1|TRBJ2-1|NA
CASSHPGESNEQFF
TGCGCCAGCAGCCATCCAGGGGAAAGCAATGAGCAGTTCTTC
>NA|TRBV2|TRBJ1-4|NA
CASSRATTNEKLFF
TGTGCCAGCTCCAGAGCGACAACTAATGAAAAACTGTTTTTT
>NA|TRBV9|TRBJ2-7|NA
CASSVATSLPYEQYF
TGTGCCAGCAGCGTAGCAACTAGCCTCCCCTACGAGCAGTACTTC
>TRBD1|TRBV4-1|TRBJ2-6|few
CASSQGGQGVSGANVLTF
TGCGCCAGCAGCCAAGGGGGACAGGGAGTCTCAGGGGCCAACGTCCTGACTTTC
>NA|TRBV29-1|TRBJ2-1|NA
CSVDPRWGRNEQFF
TGCAGCGTTGATCCGCGGTGGGGGCGCAATGAGCAGTTCTTC